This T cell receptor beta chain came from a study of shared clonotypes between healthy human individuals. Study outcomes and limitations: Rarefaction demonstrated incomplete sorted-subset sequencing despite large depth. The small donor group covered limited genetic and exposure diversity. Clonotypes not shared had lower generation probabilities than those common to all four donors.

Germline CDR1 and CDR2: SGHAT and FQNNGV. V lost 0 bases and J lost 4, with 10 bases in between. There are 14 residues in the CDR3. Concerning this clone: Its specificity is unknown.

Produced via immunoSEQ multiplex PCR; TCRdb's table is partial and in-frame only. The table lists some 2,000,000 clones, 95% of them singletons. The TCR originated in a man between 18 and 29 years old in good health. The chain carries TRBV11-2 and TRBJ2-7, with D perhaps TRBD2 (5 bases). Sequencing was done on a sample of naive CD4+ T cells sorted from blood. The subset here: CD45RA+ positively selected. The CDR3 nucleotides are TGTGCCAGCAGCTTAGAATTGGGGAGATACGAGCAGTACTTC. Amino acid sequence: CASSLELGRYEQYF. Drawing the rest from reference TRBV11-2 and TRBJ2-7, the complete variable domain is EAGVAQSPRYKIIEKRQSVAFWCNPISGHATLYWYQQILGQGPKLLIQFQNNGVVDDSQLPKDRFSAERLKGVDSTLKIQPAKLEDSAVYLCASSLELGRYEQYFGPGTRLTVT.